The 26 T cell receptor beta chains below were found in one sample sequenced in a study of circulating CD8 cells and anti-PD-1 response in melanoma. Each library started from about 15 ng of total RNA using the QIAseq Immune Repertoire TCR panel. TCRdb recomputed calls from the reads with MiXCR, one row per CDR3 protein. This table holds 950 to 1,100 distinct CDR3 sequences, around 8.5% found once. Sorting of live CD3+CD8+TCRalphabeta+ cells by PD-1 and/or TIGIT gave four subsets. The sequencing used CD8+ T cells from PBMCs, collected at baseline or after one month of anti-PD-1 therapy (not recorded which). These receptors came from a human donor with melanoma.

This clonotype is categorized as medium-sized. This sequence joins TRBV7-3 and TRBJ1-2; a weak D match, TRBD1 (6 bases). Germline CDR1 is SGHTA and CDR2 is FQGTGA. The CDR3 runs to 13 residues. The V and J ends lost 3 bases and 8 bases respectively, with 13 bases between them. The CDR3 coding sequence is TGTGCCAGCAGCTTGGGAGCAGGGGAAGGCTACACCTTC. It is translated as CASSLGAGEGYTF.

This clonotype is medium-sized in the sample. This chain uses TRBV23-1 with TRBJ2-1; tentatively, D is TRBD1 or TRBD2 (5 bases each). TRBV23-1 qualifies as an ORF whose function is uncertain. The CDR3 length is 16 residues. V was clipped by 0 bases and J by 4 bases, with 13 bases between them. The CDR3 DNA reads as TGCGCCAGCAGTCAATCAGACCGAGGGGAGTACAATGAGCAGTTCTTC. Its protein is CASSQSDRGEYNEQFF.

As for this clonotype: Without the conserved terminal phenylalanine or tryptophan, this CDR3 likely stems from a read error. CDR3 region: CASSHGTGTGKSMEAFS. The CDR3 nucleotides read TGTGCCAGCAGCCACGGAACCGGGACAGGGAAGTCGATGGAAGCTTTCTCT. This chain uses TRBV5-5 with TRBJ1-1, with 9 nucleotides matching TRBD1. The J segment lost 8 bases and the V segment lost 4 bases, leaving 18 bases of the junction unmatched. This CDR3 has 17 amino acids. Germline assignment: CDR1 SGHKS and CDR2 YYEKEE (reference sequence).

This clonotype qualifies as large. The chain's CDR3 is CASSSNGVNEQFF. Written as DNA, the CDR3 is TGTGCCAGCAGCTCAAACGGGGTCAATGAGCAGTTCTTC. The V gene is TRBV9, the J gene TRBJ2-1; perhaps TRBD2 as D (5 bases). The CDR3 sequence is 13 residues long. CDR1 SGDLS and CDR2 YYNGEE come from the germline V gene. V was clipped by 4 bases and J by 6 bases, with 11 bases between them.

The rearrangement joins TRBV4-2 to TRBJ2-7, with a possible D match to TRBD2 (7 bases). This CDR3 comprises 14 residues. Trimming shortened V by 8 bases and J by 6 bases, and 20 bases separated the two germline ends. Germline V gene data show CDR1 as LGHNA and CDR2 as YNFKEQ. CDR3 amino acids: CASGYGGPTCEQYF. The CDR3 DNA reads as TGTGCCAGCGGGTACGGGGGGCCGACCTGCGAGCAGTACTTC.

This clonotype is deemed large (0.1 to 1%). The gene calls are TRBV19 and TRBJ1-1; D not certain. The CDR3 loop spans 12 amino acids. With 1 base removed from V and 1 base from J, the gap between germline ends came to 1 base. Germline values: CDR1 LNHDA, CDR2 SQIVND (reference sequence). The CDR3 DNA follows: TGTGCCAGTAGTATAGGGAACACTGAAGCTTTCTTT. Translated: CASSIGNTEAFF.

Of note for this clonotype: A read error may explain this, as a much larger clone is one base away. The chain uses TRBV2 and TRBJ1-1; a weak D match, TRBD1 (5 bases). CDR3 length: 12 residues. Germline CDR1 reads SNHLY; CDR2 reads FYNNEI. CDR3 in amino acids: CATLGGNTEASF. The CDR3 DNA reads TGTGCCACCCTTGGGGGAAACACTGAAGCTTCCTTT.

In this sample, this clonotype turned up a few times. CDR3 DNA: TGTGCCAGCAGCTTAGAAGGATTTGGCTCCTATAATTCACCCCTCCACTTT. It codes for CASSLEGFGSYNSPLHF. This rearrangement joins TRBV7-6 to TRBJ1-6; D unresolved. V gave up 1 base and J gave up 0 bases, with 10 bases separating them. CDR1 is SGHVS, CDR2 FNYEAQ, per germline. The CDR3 runs 17 residues.

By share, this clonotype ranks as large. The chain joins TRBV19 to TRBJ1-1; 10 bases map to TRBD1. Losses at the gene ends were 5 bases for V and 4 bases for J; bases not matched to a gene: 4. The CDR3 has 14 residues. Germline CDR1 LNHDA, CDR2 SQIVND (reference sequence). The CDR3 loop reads CASSPRDRGTEAFF. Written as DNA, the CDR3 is TGTGCCAGTAGTCCTCGGGACAGGGGCACTGAAGCTTTCTTT.

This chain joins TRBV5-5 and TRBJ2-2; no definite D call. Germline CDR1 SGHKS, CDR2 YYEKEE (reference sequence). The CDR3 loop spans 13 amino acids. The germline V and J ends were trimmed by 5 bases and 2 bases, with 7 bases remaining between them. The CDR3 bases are TGTGCCAGCAGGGAGTATAACACCGGGGAGCTGTTTTTT. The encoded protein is CASREYNTGELFF.

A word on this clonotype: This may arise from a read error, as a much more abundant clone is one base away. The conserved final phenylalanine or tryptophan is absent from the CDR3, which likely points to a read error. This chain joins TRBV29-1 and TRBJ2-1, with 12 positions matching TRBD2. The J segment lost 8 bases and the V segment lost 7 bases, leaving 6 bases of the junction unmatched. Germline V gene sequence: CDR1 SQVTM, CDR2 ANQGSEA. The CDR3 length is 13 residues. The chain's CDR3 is CSALAGGRYEQFL. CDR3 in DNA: TGCAGCGCTCTAGCGGGGGGGCGATATGAGCAGTTCCTC.

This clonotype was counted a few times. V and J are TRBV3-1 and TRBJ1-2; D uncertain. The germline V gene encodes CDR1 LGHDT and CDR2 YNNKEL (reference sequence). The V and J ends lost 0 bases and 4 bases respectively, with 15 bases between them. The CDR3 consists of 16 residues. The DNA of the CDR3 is TGTGCCAGCAGCCAAGATCTGCAGAAGGTGGGCTATGGCTACACCTTC. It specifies CASSQDLQKVGYGYTF.

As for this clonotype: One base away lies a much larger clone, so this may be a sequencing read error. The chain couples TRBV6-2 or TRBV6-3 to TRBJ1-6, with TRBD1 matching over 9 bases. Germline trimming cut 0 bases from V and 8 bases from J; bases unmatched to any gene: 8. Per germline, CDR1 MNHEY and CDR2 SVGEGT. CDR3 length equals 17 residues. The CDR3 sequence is CASSYSVQGQGHSPLHF. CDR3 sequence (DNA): TGTGCCAGCAGTTACTCGGTTCAGGGACAGGGCCATTCACCCCTCCACTTT.

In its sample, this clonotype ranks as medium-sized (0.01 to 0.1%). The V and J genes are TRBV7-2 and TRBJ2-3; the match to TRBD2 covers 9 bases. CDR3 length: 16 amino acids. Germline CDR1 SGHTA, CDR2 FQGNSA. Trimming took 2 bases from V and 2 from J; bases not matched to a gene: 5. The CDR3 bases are TGTGCCAGCAGCTTATTAGCGGGGGCATTCACAGATACGCAGTATTTT. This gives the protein CASSLLAGAFTDTQYF.

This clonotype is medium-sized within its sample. The CDR3 here is CASSPQGSTEAFF. In DNA, the CDR3 is TGTGCCAGCAGCCCCCAAGGGAGCACTGAAGCTTTCTTT. V usage is TRBV4-2 and J usage is TRBJ1-1; no reliable D call. Germline V gene lookup returns CDR1 LGHNA and CDR2 YNFKEQ. The V gene lost 4 bases and the J gene lost 4 bases, with 10 bases spanning the gap. The CDR3 spans 13 residues.

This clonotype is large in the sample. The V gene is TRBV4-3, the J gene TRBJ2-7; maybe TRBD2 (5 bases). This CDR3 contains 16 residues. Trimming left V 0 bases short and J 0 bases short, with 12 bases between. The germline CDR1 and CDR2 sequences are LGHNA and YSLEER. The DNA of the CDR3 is TGCGCCAGCAGCCAAGAAGCCAGCGGTAGCTCCTACGAGCAGTACTTC. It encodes CASSQEASGSSYEQYF.

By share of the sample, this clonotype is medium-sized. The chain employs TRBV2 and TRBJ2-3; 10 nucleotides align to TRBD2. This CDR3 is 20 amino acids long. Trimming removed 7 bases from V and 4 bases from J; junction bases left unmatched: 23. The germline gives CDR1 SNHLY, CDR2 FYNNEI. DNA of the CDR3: TGTGCCAGCACTGATCTCGGGGCTAGCGGGGGTCCCGGGCGCTCAGATACGCAGTATTTT. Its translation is CASTDLGASGGPGRSDTQYF.

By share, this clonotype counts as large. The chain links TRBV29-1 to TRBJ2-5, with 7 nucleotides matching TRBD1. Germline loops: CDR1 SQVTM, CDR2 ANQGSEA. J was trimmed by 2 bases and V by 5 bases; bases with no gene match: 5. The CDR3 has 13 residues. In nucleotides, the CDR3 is TGCAGCGTTCCGGGACAGATACAAGAGACCCAGTACTTC. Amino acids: CSVPGQIQETQYF.

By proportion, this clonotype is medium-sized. CDR3 sequence (DNA): TGTGCCAGCAGCTGGGGACTTATGAACACTGAAGCTTTCTTT. Its protein product is CASSWGLMNTEAFF. This rearrangement joins TRBV7-2 to TRBJ1-1; the D gene is possibly TRBD1 (5 bases). Per germline, CDR1 SGHTA and CDR2 FQGNSA. Trimming pared 4 bases from V and 0 bases from J, leaving 9 bases between. The CDR3 is 14 residues long.

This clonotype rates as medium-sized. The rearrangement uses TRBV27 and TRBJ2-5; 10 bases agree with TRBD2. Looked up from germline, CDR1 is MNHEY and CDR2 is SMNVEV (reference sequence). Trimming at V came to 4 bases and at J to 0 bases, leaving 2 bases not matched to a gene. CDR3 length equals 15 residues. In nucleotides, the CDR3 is TGTGCCAGCAGTTCAGCGGGGGGGTACCAAGAGACCCAGTACTTC. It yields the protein CASSSAGGYQETQYF.

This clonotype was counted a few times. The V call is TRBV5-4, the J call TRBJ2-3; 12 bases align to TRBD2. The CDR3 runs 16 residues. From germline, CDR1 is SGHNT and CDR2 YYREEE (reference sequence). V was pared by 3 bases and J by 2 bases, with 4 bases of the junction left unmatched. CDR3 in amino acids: CASSSGLAGYTDTQYF. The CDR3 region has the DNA TGTGCCAGCAGCTCTGGACTAGCGGGGTACACAGATACGCAGTATTTT.

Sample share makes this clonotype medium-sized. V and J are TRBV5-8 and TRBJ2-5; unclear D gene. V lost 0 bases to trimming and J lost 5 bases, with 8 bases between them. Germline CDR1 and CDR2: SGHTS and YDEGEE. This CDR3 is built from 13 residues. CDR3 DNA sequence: TGTGCCAGCAGCTTGGACCCAACGGAGACCCAGTACTTC. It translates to CASSLDPTETQYF.

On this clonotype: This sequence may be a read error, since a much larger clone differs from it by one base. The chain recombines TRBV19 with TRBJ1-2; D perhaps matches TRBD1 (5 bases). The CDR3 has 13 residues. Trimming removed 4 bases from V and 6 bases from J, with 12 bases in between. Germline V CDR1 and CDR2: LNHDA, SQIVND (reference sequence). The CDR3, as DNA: TGTGCCAGTAGTACCGGGGCAGTCCATGGCTACACCTTC. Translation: CASSTGAVHGYTF. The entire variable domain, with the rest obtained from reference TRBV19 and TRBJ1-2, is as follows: DGGITQSPKYLFRKEGQNVTLSCEQNLNHDAMYWYRQDPGQGLRLIYYSQIVNDFQKGDIAEGYSVSREKKESFPLTVTSAQKNPTAFYLCASSTGAVHGYTFGSGTRLTVV.

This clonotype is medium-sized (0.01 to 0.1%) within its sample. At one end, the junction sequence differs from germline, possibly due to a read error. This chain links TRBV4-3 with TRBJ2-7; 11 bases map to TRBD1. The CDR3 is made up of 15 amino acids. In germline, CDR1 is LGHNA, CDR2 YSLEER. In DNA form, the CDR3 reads TGTGCCAGCACCTTAAGCGGACAGGGGGCCCACGAGCAGTACTTC. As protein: CASTLSGQGAHEQYF.

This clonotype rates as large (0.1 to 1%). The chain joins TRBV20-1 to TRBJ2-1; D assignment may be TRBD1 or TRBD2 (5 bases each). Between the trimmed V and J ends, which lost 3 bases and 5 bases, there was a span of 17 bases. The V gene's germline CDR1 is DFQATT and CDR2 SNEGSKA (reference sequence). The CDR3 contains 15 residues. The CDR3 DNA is TGCAGTGCTAGCACCCGGGACGGATGGAACAATGAGCAGTTCTTC. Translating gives CSASTRDGWNNEQFF.

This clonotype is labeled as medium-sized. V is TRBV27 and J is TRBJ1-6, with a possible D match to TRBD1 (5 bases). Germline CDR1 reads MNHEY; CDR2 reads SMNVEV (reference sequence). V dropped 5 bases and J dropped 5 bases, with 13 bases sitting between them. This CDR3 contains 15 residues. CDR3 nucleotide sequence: TGTGCCAGCAGTACCAGGGTCTTCGATAATTCACCCCTCCACTTT. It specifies CASSTRVFDNSPLHF.